This record looks at one TCR beta chain sequence and its context. Authors' data handling: Amplifying reference gene primers gave estimates of nucleated cell counts. TCRdb's table, derived via immunoSEQ multiplex PCR, lists solely in-frame clones and lacks some. That table gives V, J and clone size, and the DNA gave D and trimming. Among 200,000 to 250,000 clones listed, 82% were seen once. These data are taken from a study of blood T cell repertoires in COVID-19. About the study: Donors in the United States, Italy and Spain gave samples during acute or convalescent COVID-19. PBMCs, B-cell-depleted T cells, or T cells provided the cDNA or gDNA that made up the material.

Germline V gene sequence: CDR1 DFQATT, CDR2 SNEGSKA (reference sequence). With 6 bases clipped from V and 8 bases from J, the junction kept 6 bases outside the gene matches. The length of the CDR3 is 11 residues. The chain carries TRBV20-1 and TRBJ1-2, with 7 bases lining up with TRBD1. The TCR originated in a woman aged 18-29 years with acute or convalescent COVID-19. What was sequenced was peripheral blood. The CDR3 reads CSAWDSRGYTF. In nucleotides, the CDR3 is TGCAGTGCCTGGGACAGCAGGGGCTACACCTTC.